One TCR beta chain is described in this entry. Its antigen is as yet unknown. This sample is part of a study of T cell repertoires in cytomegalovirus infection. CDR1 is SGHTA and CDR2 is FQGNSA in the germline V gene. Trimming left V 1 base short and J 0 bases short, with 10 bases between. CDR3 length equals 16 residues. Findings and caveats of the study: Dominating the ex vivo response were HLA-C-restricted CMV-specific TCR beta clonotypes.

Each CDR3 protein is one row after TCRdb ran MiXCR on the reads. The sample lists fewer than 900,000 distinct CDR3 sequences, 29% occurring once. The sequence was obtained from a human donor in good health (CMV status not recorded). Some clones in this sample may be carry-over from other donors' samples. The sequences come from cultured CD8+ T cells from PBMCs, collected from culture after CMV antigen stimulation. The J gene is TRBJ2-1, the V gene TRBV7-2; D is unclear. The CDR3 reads CASSLVRISSYNEQFF. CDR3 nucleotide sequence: TGTGCCAGCAGCTTAGTACGGATCAGCTCCTACAATGAGCAGTTCTTC.